Following are 17 T cell receptor beta chains from one sample sequenced in a study of cytomegalovirus exposure and HLA in healthy donors. Vbeta (60) and Jbeta (13) primers were used in the PCR. Only in-frame clones appear in the TCRdb table, and some are missing; sequencing was by immunoSEQ multiplex PCR. The sample lists about 200,000 clones, over 65% occurring once. Sequenced sample: PBMCs. The receptor set was obtained from a boy younger than 10 in good health and CMV-seronegative.

There are a few counts of this clone. The chain combines TRBV4-3 with TRBJ2-7, with 9 bases that match TRBD2. There are 19 residues in the CDR3. With V trimmed by 2 bases and J by 3 bases, 17 bases remained unmatched. CDR1 is LGHNA and CDR2 is YSLEER in the germline V gene. This chain's CDR3 is CASSQRPQGLAGAIYEQYF. The CDR3 DNA reads TGCGCCAGCAGCCAACGCCCCCAGGGGTTAGCGGGGGCTATCTACGAGCAGTACTTC.

J is TRBJ1-6 and V is TRBV5-6; TRBD1 agrees at 10 bases. CDR1 and CDR2 from the germline V gene are SGHDT and YYEEEE. V dropped 5 bases and J dropped 9; count of bases not matched to a gene: 5. The CDR3 runs 14 residues. Here the CDR3 DNA reads TGTGCCAGCAGGCACCGGGACAGGGGTTCACCCCTCCACTTT. Translating gives CASRHRDRGSPLHF.

V is TRBV4-2 and J is TRBJ2-5, with D unclear. V gave up 2 bases and J gave up 7 bases, with 8 bases separating them. This CDR3 contains 12 residues. Germline lookup yields CDR1 LGHNA and CDR2 YNFKEQ. CDR3 sequence: CASSQTDGTQYF. DNA for the CDR3: TGTGCCAGCAGCCAAACAGACGGGACCCAGTACTTC.

This clone has more than one count but fewer than ten. CDR3 loop: CASSQETFGEGYTF. The DNA of the CDR3 is TGTGCCAGCAGCCAAGAGACCTTTGGGGAGGGCTACACCTTC. The chain couples TRBV4-2 to TRBJ1-2; D unresolved. V was clipped by 0 bases and J by 8 bases, with 13 bases between them. This CDR3 comprises 14 residues. The V gene's germline CDR1 is LGHNA and CDR2 YNFKEQ.

The chain uses TRBV5-6 and TRBJ2-3; D might be TRBD2 (7 bases). V was pared by 4 bases and J by 3 bases, with 15 bases between. Germline values: CDR1 SGHDT, CDR2 YYEEEE. There are 15 residues in the CDR3. This CDR3 reads CASSPTGRGTDTQYF. The CDR3 DNA is TGTGCCAGCAGCCCTACAGGGAGGGGAACAGATACGCAGTATTTT.

V gene TRBV4-1 combines with J gene TRBJ1-4; possible D gene TRBD1, 5 bases. V was shortened by 1 base and J by 0 bases, with 9 bases between the two germline ends. The CDR3 contains 16 residues. Looked up from germline, CDR1 is MGHRA and CDR2 is YSYEKL. Written as DNA, the CDR3 is TGCGCCAGCAGCCAAGGCAGGGCAACAACTAATGAAAAACTGTTTTTT. Protein: CASSQGRATTNEKLFF.

This clone appeared once. V and J are TRBV6-5 and TRBJ1-3; no definite D call. CDR3 size: 15 residues. V was trimmed by 6 bases and J by 0 bases, leaving 12 bases between them. Germline V lookup: CDR1 MNHEY, CDR2 SVGAGI. The CDR3 sequence is CASRMESISGNTIYF. The CDR3 nucleotides are TGTGCCAGCAGAATGGAGTCGATCTCTGGAAACACCATATATTTT.

The V and J genes are TRBV7-9 and TRBJ2-5; tentative D call: TRBD2 (5 bases). The CDR3 totals 15 residues. V lost 1 base, J lost 5 bases, and 14 bases lay in between. Germline lookup yields CDR1 SEHNR and CDR2 FQNEAQ (reference sequence). The CDR3 DNA sequence: TGTGCCAGCAGCTTAGGGGCCGGGGTCCGGGAGACCCAGTACTTC. Its translation: CASSLGAGVRETQYF.

CDR3: CASSLRRWFRGFAYNSPLHF. CDR3 in DNA: TGTGCCAGCAGCTTGAGAAGGTGGTTCAGGGGTTTCGCCTATAATTCACCCCTCCACTTT. The V gene is TRBV5-4, the J gene TRBJ1-6; a possible D gene is TRBD1 (6 bases). The CDR3 is 20 residues long. The germline CDR1 and CDR2 sequences are SGHNT and YYREEE (reference sequence). V lost 1 base and J lost 2, with 22 bases in between.

This sequence joins TRBV6-5 and TRBJ2-7; 8 positions match TRBD1. The CDR3 runs 15 residues. The germline gives CDR1 MNHEY, CDR2 SVGAGI. V shed 5 bases and J 5 bases; nucleotides not matched to a gene: 11. For the CDR3, the DNA is TGTGCCAGCAGTCCCCGACGCAGGGGGCTGGACGAGCAGTACTTC. It translates to CASSPRRRGLDEQYF.

J is TRBJ2-7 and V is TRBV5-4, with TRBD1 identical over 9 bases. The CDR3 length is 15 residues. V was pared by 2 bases and J by 5 bases, with 8 bases of the junction left unmatched. Germline-derived CDR1 and CDR2 are SGHNT and YYREEE (reference sequence). This CDR3 reads CASSFGGQGQDEQYF. CDR3 bases: TGTGCCAGCAGCTTCGGGGGACAGGGACAGGACGAGCAGTACTTC.

This chain uses TRBV18 with TRBJ2-2; 12 positions match TRBD2. The CDR3 is 16 amino acids. V was clipped by 3 bases and J by 5 bases; unmatched bases: 4. Per germline, CDR1 KGHSH and CDR2 LQKENI. CDR3 loop: CASSPTSGGGTGELFF. The CDR3 coding sequence is TGTGCCAGCTCACCGACTAGCGGGGGAGGAACCGGGGAGCTGTTTTTT. The complete variable domain, with remaining parts taken from reference TRBV18 and TRBJ2-2, reads NAGVMQNPRHLVRRRGQEARLRCSPMKGHSHVYWYRQLPEEGLKFMVYLQKENIIDESGMPKERFSAEFPKEGPSILRIQQVVRGDSAAYFCASSPTSGGGTGELFFGEGSRLTVL.

The sample holds one count of this clone. CDR3 bases: TGTGCCTGGAGTGTAAGGTTCCCAGGGAACACCATATATTTT. The encoded protein is CAWSVRFPGNTIYF. V is TRBV30 and J is TRBJ1-3; D possibly corresponds to TRBD1 (5 bases). CDR3 length: 14 residues. V lost 0 bases and J lost 7, with 13 bases in between. Looked up from germline, CDR1 is GTSNPN and CDR2 is SVGIG (reference sequence).

V and J are TRBV10-3 and TRBJ2-7; a possible D gene is TRBD2 (6 bases). The V gene's germline CDR1 is ENHRY and CDR2 SYGVKD. The CDR3 spans 13 residues. Trimming pared 10 bases from V and 2 bases from J, leaving 15 bases between. The CDR3 sequence is CASRGSDAYEQYF. CDR3 nucleotides: TGTGCCAGTCGGGGGAGTGACGCCTACGAGCAGTACTTC.

The V call is TRBV7-3, the J call TRBJ1-2, with D uncertain. CDR1 is SGHTA and CDR2 is FQGTGA in the germline V gene. There are 15 residues in the CDR3. Trimming took off 3 bases at V and 4 bases at J, with 15 bases between the two ends. The CDR3 coding sequence is TGTGCCAGCAGCTTTAGCCCTAAGGATGGCTATGGCTACACCTTC. Its translation is CASSFSPKDGYGYTF.

The J gene is TRBJ2-4, the V gene TRBV7-6; 7 bases align to TRBD2. After removal of 6 bases from V and 9 bases from J, the junction contained 11 bases not matched to a gene. The CDR3 length is 14 residues. Germline CDR1 and CDR2: SGHVS and FNYEAQ. The CDR3 reads CASSSGGGETIQYF. The DNA of the CDR3 is TGTGCCAGCAGTTCTGGGGGAGGGGAAACCATTCAGTACTTC.

This sequence joins TRBV7-2 and TRBJ2-2, with D unclear. CDR1 and CDR2 (germline): SGHTA, FQGNSA. The V and J ends lost 2 bases and 2 bases respectively, with 3 bases between them. The CDR3 covers 13 residues. Here the CDR3 reads CASSLLNTGELFF. In DNA form, the CDR3 reads TGTGCCAGCAGCTTATTAAACACCGGGGAGCTGTTTTTT. The whole variable domain, filled in from reference TRBV7-2 and TRBJ2-2, reads GAGVSQSPSNKVTEKGKDVELRCDPISGHTALYWYRQSLGQGLEFLIYFQGNSAPDKSGLPSDRFSAERTGGSVSTLTIQRTQQEDSAVYLCASSLLNTGELFFGEGSRLTVL.